These T cell receptor beta chains were read from a single sample in a study of T cell repertoires in cytomegalovirus infection. TCRdb fed the reads into MiXCR, producing one record per CDR3 protein. The profile shows about 490,000 distinct CDR3 sequences, approximately 17% of them singletons. The material sequenced was CD8+ T cells from PBMCs. These receptors were collected from a human donor in good health (CMV status not recorded). Some clones in this sample may be carry-over from other donors' samples. The CDR3 runs from the conserved cysteine through the conserved F or W. A D gene is named only where the DNA matches it firmly. Size is stated for part of the rows, as once, few or many counts, or as a class when the clone is expanded.

>many|TRBD1|TRBV7-9|TRBJ2-7
TGTGCCAGCAGCAACCGGGACAGGGACGAGCAGTACTTC
CASSNRDRDEQYF
>few|NA|TRBV12-5|TRBJ1-5
TGTGCTAGTGGTTTGGCCCTGGAGGGTCATCAGCCCCAGCATTTT
CASGLALEGHQPQHF
>NA|NA|TRBV6-6|TRBJ1-5
TGTGCCAGCAGTTCCAGCCAGAGGGCCCAGCATTTT
CASSSSQRAQHF
>many|NA|TRBV12-5|TRBJ2-3
TGTGCTAGTGAAAGGGGCACAGATACGCAGTATTTT
CASERGTDTQYF
>once|TRBD1|TRBV30|TRBJ2-1
TGTGCCTGCAACCGGGACAGGGGCTACAATGAGCAGTTCTTC
CACNRDRGYNEQFF
>NA|NA|TRBV28|TRBJ2-4
TGTGCCAGCAGTCCTCTAGACAGACCATTGGCCAAAAACATTCAGTACTTC
CASSPLDRPLAKNIQYF
>many|NA|TRBV12-3/TRBV12-4|TRBJ1-5
TGTGCCAGCAGTTCAGAATCCGGGGATCAGCCCCAGCATTTT
CASSSESGDQPQHF
>NA|NA|TRBV2|TRBJ2-7
TGTGCCAGCAGTGAATGGAGGTCCGGGACAACCTACGAGCAGTACTTC
CASSEWRSGTTYEQYF
>few|NA|TRBV9|TRBJ1-2
TGTGCCAGCAGCGTTACAGGGTCGGTTGGCTACACCTTC
CASSVTGSVGYTF
>few|NA|TRBV5-8|TRBJ2-2
TGTGCCAGCAGCTCAGGGGAAACCGGGGAGCTGTTTTTT
CASSSGETGELFF
>few|TRBD1|TRBV19|TRBJ1-2
TGTGCCAGAGGACAGGCTATGGGCTACACCTTC
CARGQAMGYTF
>many|TRBD2|TRBV11-2|TRBJ2-1
TGTGCCAGCAGCCTAACCGGGGGGACTAGGTCCAATGAGCAGTTCTTC
CASSLTGGTRSNEQFF
>many|TRBD2|TRBV11-2|TRBJ2-1
TGTGCCAGCAGCTTATATCGGACTAGCGGAGACAATGAGCAGTTCTTC
CASSLYRTSGDNEQFF
>many|NA|TRBV11-2|TRBJ1-1
TGTGCCAGCACCTGGGGGGATAAAGCTTTCTTT
CASTWGDKAFF
>few|TRBD2|TRBV5-1|TRBJ2-3
TGCGCCAGCAGCTTGTGGGGACTAGCGGAAAGCACAGATACGCAGTATTTT
CASSLWGLAESTDTQYF
>NA|NA|TRBV2|TRBJ1-1
TGTGCCAGCAGGGGGGACTGGGCTTTCTTT
CASRGDWAFF
>NA|TRBD1|TRBV19|TRBJ2-1
TGTGCCAGTAGTATAGATTGGAACCGGGACAGGGCCTACAATGAGCAGTTCTTC
CASSIDWNRDRAYNEQFF
>few|TRBD2|TRBV12-3/TRBV12-4|TRBJ2-1
TGTGCCAGCAGTTCTCGGGAGGGCCTCCCGGGTGAGCAGTTCTTC
CASSSREGLPGEQFF
>NA|TRBD1|TRBV2|TRBJ1-5
TGTGCCAGCAGCGAGGGACAGATCAATCAGCCCCGGCATTTT
CASSEGQINQPRHF
>many|NA|TRBV7-3|TRBJ2-7
TGTGCCAGCAGCCCGGGACTTCCCTACGAGCAGTACTTC
CASSPGLPYEQYF